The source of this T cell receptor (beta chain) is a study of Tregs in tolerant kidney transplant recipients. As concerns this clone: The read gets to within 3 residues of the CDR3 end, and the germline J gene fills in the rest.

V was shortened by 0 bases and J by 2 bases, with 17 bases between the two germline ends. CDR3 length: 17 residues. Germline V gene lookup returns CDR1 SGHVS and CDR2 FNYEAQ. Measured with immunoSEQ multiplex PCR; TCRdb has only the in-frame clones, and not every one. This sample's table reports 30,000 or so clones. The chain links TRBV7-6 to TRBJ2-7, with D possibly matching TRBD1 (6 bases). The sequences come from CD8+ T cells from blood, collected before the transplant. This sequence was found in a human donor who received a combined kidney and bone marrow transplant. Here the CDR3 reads CASSLAPAGDFAYEQYF. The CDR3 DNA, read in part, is TGTGCCAGCAGCTTAGCTCCAGCAGGGGATTTCGCCTACGAG.